What follows describes a single TCR beta chain. Antigen: not known. These data originate in a study of T cell repertoires in cytomegalovirus infection. TCRdb itself ran the reads through MiXCR, one entry per CDR3 protein. The sample has some 590,000 distinct CDR3 sequences, roughly 42% seen once. This receptor was identified in a human donor in good health (CMV status not recorded). Some clones in this sample may be carry-over from other donors' samples. The specimen was cultured PBMCs, collected from culture after CMV antigen stimulation.

The CDR3 region has the DNA TGCAGTGCTAGAGATCCAGGAGGAGAAGGCTACACCTTC. It translates to CSARDPGGEGYTF. The gene calls are TRBV20-1 and TRBJ1-2; unclear D gene. The V and J ends lost 0 bases and 8 bases respectively, with 13 bases between them. This CDR3 is 13 amino acids long. Germline V gene lookup returns CDR1 DFQATT and CDR2 SNEGSKA (reference sequence).